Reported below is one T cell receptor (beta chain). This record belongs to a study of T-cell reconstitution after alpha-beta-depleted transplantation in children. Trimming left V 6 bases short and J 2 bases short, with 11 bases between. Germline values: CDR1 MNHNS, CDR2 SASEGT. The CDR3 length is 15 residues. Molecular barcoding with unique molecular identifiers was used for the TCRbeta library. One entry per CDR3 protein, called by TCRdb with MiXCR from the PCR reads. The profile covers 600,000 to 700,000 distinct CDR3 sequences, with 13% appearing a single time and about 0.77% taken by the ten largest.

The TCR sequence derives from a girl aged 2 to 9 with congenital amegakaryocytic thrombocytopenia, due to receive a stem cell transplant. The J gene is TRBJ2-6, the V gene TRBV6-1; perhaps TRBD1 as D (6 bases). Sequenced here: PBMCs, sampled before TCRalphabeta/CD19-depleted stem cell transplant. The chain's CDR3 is CASSPRQAGANVLTF. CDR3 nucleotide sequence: TGTGCCAGCAGCCCTAGACAGGCTGGGGCCAACGTCCTGACTTTC.